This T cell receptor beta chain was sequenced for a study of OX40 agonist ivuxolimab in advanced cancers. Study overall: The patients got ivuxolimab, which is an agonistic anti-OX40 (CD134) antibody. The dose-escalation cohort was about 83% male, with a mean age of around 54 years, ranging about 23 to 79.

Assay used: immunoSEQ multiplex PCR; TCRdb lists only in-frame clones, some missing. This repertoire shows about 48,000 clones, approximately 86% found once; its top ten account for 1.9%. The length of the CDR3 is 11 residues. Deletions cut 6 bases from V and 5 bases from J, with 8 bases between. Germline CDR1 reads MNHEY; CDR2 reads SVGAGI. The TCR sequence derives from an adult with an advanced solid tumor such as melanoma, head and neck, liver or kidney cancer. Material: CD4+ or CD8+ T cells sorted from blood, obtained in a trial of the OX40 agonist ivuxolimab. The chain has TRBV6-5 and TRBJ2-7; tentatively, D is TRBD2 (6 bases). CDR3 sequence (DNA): TGTGCCAGCAGGGGAGGTAACGAGCAGTACTTC. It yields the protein CASRGGNEQYF.